Listed here are 8 T cell receptor beta chains from one sample, sequenced in a study of glioma-infiltrating T cells. TCR alpha and beta CDR3 regions were amplified from RNA using iRepertoire nested multiplex PCR. TCRdb fed the multiplex PCR reads into MiXCR, producing one record per CDR3 protein. The sample holds around 390,000 distinct CDR3 sequences, 41% seen once. Sequenced sample: glioma tissue, nonneoplastic brain tissue, or PBMCs (not recorded which). The source of these receptors is a human donor with low-grade glioma or glioblastoma, undergoing nonglioma brain surgery, or in good health (not recorded which).

This clonotype appeared a few times. This chain connects TRBV4-3 to TRBJ2-1; TRBD1 is a possible D gene (5 bases). Trimming took 1 base from V and 2 from J, leaving 9 bases between them. Germline lookup yields CDR1 LGHNA and CDR2 YSLEER. This CDR3 has 15 amino acids. The CDR3 here is CASSQGGSAYNEQFF. DNA of the CDR3: TGCGCCAGCAGCCAAGGGGGCTCGGCCTACAATGAGCAGTTCTTC.

The chain is built from TRBV6-2 or TRBV6-3 and TRBJ2-3; no firm D call. Germline V CDR1 and CDR2: MNHEY, SVGEGT. There are 13 residues in the CDR3. Trimming pared 9 bases from V and 2 bases from J, leaving 12 bases between. CDR3 region: CASYFGYTDTQYF. CDR3 nucleotides: TGTGCCAGTTACTTTGGATACACAGATACGCAGTATTTT.

The sample holds one count of this clonotype. In DNA form, the CDR3 reads TGCAGTGCTACCAGGACTAGCGGGAGGGCCTTCTACAATGAGCAGTTCTTC. Translated: CSATRTSGRAFYNEQFF. The chain has TRBV20-1 and TRBJ2-1; 15 nucleotides agree with TRBD2. In germline, CDR1 is DFQATT, CDR2 SNEGSKA (reference sequence). The CDR3 is made up of 17 amino acids. Unmatched junction bases numbered 7, after V lost 4 bases and J lost 3 bases.

This clonotype has only a few counts. The gene calls are TRBV2 and TRBJ2-3; D not resolved. Looked up from germline, CDR1 is SNHLY and CDR2 is FYNNEI. The CDR3 covers 14 residues. The V end was cut by 6 bases, the J end by 3 bases, with 13 bases between. As DNA, the CDR3 is TGTGCCAGCAGGGCCCGCATAACAACAGATACGCAGTATTTT. This sequence encodes CASRARITTDTQYF.

V gene TRBV7-3 combines with J gene TRBJ2-3, with 14 bases that match TRBD2. The V gene end was trimmed by 5 bases and the J gene end by 8 bases; junction bases not matched to a gene: 12. Germline V gene lookup returns CDR1 SGHTA and CDR2 FQGTGA. This CDR3 is 17 amino acids long. The CDR3, as DNA: TGTGCCAGCAGCCTTGGACTAGCGGGAGGTATGGCAGGTACGCAGTATTTT. Its translation: CASSLGLAGGMAGTQYF.

This clonotype was counted a few times. The V call is TRBV18, the J call TRBJ2-7; D not certain. The germline V and J ends were trimmed by 6 bases and 2 bases, with 14 bases remaining between them. Germline V gene sequence: CDR1 KGHSH, CDR2 LQKENI. This CDR3 is 14 amino acids long. The CDR3 is CASSARSPAYEQYF. CDR3 DNA: TGTGCCAGCTCCGCCAGATCCCCGGCCTACGAGCAGTACTTC.

This clonotype was detected many times. This chain uses TRBV6-2 or TRBV6-3 with TRBJ1-1, with D possibly being TRBD1 (5 bases). This CDR3 is 14 amino acids long. Germline V gives CDR1 MNHEY, CDR2 SVGEGT. Trimming left V 1 base short and J 8 bases short, with 14 bases between. Written as DNA, the CDR3 is TGTGCCAGCAGTTACTGGATACCCGGGGGGGAAGCTTTCTTT. Translated, it gives CASSYWIPGGEAFF.

This clonotype was observed a handful of times. The V gene is TRBV27, the J gene TRBJ1-6, with 8 bases matching TRBD1. The length of the CDR3 is 18 residues. V lost 4 bases and J lost 6; bases outside the gene matches: 14. Per germline, CDR1 MNHEY and CDR2 SMNVEV (reference sequence). Here the CDR3 DNA reads TGTGCCAGCAGTTCTGGGACAGGAATCCTCCCACCTAATTCACCCCTCCACTTT. It yields the protein CASSSGTGILPPNSPLHF.